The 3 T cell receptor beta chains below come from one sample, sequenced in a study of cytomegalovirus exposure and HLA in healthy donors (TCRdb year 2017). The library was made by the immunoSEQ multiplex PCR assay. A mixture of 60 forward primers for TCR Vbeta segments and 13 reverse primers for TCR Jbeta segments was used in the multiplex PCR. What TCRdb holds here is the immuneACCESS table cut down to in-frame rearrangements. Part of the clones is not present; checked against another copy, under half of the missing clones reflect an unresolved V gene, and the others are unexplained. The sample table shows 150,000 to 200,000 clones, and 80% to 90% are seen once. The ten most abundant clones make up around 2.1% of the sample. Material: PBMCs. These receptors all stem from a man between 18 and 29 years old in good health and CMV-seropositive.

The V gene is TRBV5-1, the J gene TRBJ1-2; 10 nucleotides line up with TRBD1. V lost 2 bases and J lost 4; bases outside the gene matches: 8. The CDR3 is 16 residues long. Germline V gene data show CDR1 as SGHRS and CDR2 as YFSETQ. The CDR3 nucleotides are TGCGCCAGCAGCTTTCGGGGACAGGGGTCCCTCTATGGCTACACCTTC. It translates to CASSFRGQGSLYGYTF.

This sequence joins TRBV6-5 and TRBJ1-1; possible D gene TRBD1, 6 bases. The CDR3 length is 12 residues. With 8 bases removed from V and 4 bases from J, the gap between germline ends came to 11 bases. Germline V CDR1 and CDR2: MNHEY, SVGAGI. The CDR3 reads CASHREGTEAFF. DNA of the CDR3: TGTGCCAGCCACAGGGAAGGCACTGAAGCTTTCTTT.

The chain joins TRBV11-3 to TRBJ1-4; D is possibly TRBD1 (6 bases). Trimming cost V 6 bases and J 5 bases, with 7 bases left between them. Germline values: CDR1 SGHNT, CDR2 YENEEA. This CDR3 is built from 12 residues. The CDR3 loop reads CASSTGNEKLFF. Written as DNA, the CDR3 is TGTGCCAGCAGTACAGGGAATGAAAAACTGTTTTTT.